This TCR beta chain derives from a study of early T cells in non-severe SARS-CoV-2 infection (dated by TCRdb to about 2021). General notes on the study: TCR sequencing used bulk RNA from unsorted whole blood, so alpha and beta chains could not be paired.

The library relied on 5' RACE. Sequencing was performed on a NextSeq 500. In the TCR library protocol, unique molecular identifiers were attached to individual cDNA molecules to correct for PCR bias and sequencing error. Both TCR alpha and beta chains were sequenced, and tight co-correlation was observed between alpha and beta sequence abundances in each sample. The source study handled its data this way. Decombinator V4 was used to annotate TCR sequences for V gene, J gene and CDR3. TCRs were defined as expanded if a significant change between any two time points was detected under a Poisson model with p below 0.0001. Abundances of TCRs were expressed as counts per million after normalisation to the total number of TCRs sequenced in each sample. MAIT TCRs were defined by TRAV1-2 paired with TRAJ12, TRAJ20 or TRAJ33, and iNKT TCRs by TRAV10 paired with TRAJ18. VDJdb, accessed on 1 November 2021, was searched for TCRs annotated for CMV, EBV and SARS-CoV-2, and TCRs annotated for more than one antigen were excluded. The public reads were run again by TCRdb, first through fastp at Q25 and then through MiXCR, and only productive beta chains were kept. One record per CDR3 amino acid sequence lists the most common genes and DNA. These V and J calls rely on TCRdb rather than the paper's analysis. This sample holds some 50,000 distinct CDR3 sequences; about 9.3% were observed only once. 4% to 5% of the sample lies in the top ten.

Study-wide findings and limitations: VDJdb matching was skewed toward anti-spike CD8 responses and likely underestimated virus-specific expansions by missing private and CD4 specificities.

A case-control design nested within a healthcare worker cohort in London, UK, was used, with weekly nasopharyngeal swab PCR tests and blood sampling performed. Healthcare workers were enrolled in the week of the UK lockdown, from 23 to 31 March 2020, and were followed every week for up to roughly 16 weeks. From the cysteine through the phenylalanine, the CDR3 covers 14 amino acids. CDR3 DNA only is kept here, 42 bases in frame from base 1. Germline trimming: 5 bases from V, 5 bases from J; junction bases outside gene matches: 5. The germline V gene specifies LGHNT as CDR1 and FRNRAP as CDR2. This clonotype was found many times. Its antigen is unknown. Base-call qualities are not available, and no considerably larger clone is one nucleotide away.

This TCR derives from an adult who was a healthcare worker with PCR-confirmed SARS-CoV-2 infection or an uninfected control (not recorded which). The sample comprised whole blood. The V and J genes are TRBV12-5 and TRBJ2-3; 9 middle bases align to TRBD2. The CDR3 region: CASGMSGGKDTQYF. The nucleotide sequence reads as follows: TGTGCTAGTGGTATGAGCGGGGGGAAAGATACGCAGTATTTT.